The subject of this entry is one T cell receptor beta chain. Its antigen remains unidentified. This PCR relied on a set of 60 Vbeta primers and 13 Jbeta primers. Method: immunoSEQ multiplex PCR; TCRdb's copy keeps in-frame clones and lacks some. The table shows under 200,000 clones, with around 80% occurring only once. The J segment lost 19 bases and the V segment lost 3 bases, leaving 7 bases of the junction unmatched. This CDR3 is 11 amino acids long. Germline CDR1 and CDR2: GTSNPN and SVGIG (reference sequence). This specimen belongs to a study of cytomegalovirus exposure and HLA in healthy donors. Study-level findings and limits: In vitro assays verified that a few CMV-associated chains recognized CMV antigens specifically.

This TCR was sampled from a male donor in good health and CMV-seropositive. The chain couples TRBV30 to TRBJ1-6, with 9 bases that match TRBD1. Sequenced: PBMCs. The CDR3 DNA reads TGTGCCTGGAGCCCCGGGACAGGGCCTCACTTT. Residues: CAWSPGTGPHF.